This TCR beta chain was captured in a study of blood T cell repertoires in COVID-19. The wider study: Nucleic acid was either cDNA or gDNA, and it came from T cells, B-cell-depleted T cells, or PBMCs.

V dropped 3 bases and J dropped 7; count of bases not matched to a gene: 4. In germline, CDR1 is SGDLS, CDR2 YYNGEE. This CDR3 contains 14 residues. In the original processing: The assay estimated nucleated cells by amplifying reference gene primers. The table came from immunoSEQ multiplex PCR; TCRdb's copy has only in-frame clones and leaves some out. D and trimming come from the DNA, and the V and J calls and clone size come from that table. The profile shows about 260,000 clones, approximately 90% of them singletons. Cohort placement rested on clinical history that participants reported themselves.

The sample was PBMCs or T cells enriched from blood (not recorded which). The sequence derives from a woman between 25 and 40 years old with acute COVID-19. The J gene is TRBJ2-1, the V gene TRBV9; 10 nucleotides align to TRBD1. The CDR3 coding sequence is TGTGCCAGCAGCGCCGGACAGGGGGTAAATGAGCAGTTCTTC. Translation: CASSAGQGVNEQFF.